This TCR beta chain appears in the sequencing data of a study of Ad26.COV2.S vaccination and SARS-CoV-2 variants. Generated by immunoSEQ multiplex PCR, the TCRdb table keeps only in-frame clones and is missing some. The sample yields 400,000 to 500,000 clones, approximately 87% seen once. Trimming cost V 5 bases and J 2 bases; bases outside gene matches: 6. The germline CDR1 and CDR2 sequences are SGHRS and YFSETQ. The CDR3 spans 17 residues. As for treatment: over 15 received Ad26.COV2.S at low or high dose, single or two shots; 5 received placebo; per-sample allocation not given. On day 63 after the first injection, vaccine and placebo recipients gave samples. To note about this clone: As yet, its antigen is unknown.

Study observations and caveats: Greater spike-specific TCR breadth was seen in vaccine recipients than in placebo recipients.

The source is a person aged 18-60 years who received the Ad26.COV2.S COVID-19 vaccine or a placebo. The chain combines TRBV5-1 with TRBJ2-3; 15 bases align to TRBD2. The source material was peripheral blood, sampled in a trial of Ad26.COV2.S vaccine versus placebo. In nucleotides, the CDR3 is TGCGCCAGCAGTCCGGGACTAGCGGGGGGCACCACAGATACGCAGTATTTT. Its translation is CASSPGLAGGTTDTQYF.